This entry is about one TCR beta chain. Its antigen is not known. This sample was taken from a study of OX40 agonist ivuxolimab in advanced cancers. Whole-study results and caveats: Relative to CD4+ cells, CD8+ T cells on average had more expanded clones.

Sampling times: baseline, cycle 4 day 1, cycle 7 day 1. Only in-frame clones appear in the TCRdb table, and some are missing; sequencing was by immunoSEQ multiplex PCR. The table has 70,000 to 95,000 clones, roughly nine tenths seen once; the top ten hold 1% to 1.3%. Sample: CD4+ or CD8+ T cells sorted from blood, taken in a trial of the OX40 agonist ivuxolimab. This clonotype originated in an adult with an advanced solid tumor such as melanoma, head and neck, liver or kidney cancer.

The CDR3 DNA reads TGCGCCAGCAGCTTAGGGGGGCAGGGCTCCTACGAGCAGTACTTC. This translates into CASSLGGQGSYEQYF. The genes are TRBV5-1 and TRBJ2-7, with D perhaps being TRBD1 or TRBD2 (6 bases each). The CDR3 sequence is 15 residues long. Germline V gene sequence: CDR1 SGHRS, CDR2 YFSETQ. V dropped 2 bases and J dropped 0 bases, with 12 bases sitting between them.